The rows below give T cell receptor beta chains drawn from one sample of a study of blood T cell repertoires in COVID-19. The method was immunoSEQ multiplex PCR; TCRdb's version includes in-frame clones alone and lacks a portion of them. The data show over 90,000 clones, 89% seen once. Sequencing input: peripheral blood. These receptor sequences come from a woman of 80 years or more in a cohort sampled during active COVID-19. Both conserved end residues are part of each CDR3. A D gene is named only where the DNA matches it firmly. Expanded clones are given a class, and other clones once, few, many or no size at all.

V gene	J gene	D gene	clone size	CDR3 DNA	CDR3 protein
TRBV11-3	TRBJ2-7	TRBD2	.	TGTGCCAGCAGCCCCGGGACTAGCGGATACGAGCAGTACTTC	CASSPGTSGYEQYF
TRBV28	TRBJ1-5	.	.	TGTGCCAGCAGTTCACGAGCGACAGGTCGTAATCAGCCCCAGCATTTT	CASSSRATGRNQPQHF
TRBV12-3/TRBV12-4	TRBJ2-5	TRBD1	.	TGTGCCAGCAGTCGAACAGGGGGCGAGACCCAGTACTTC	CASSRTGGETQYF
TRBV6-5	TRBJ1-2	.	.	TGTGCCTCAAGCCCGGGAAGCTATGGCTACACCTTC	CASSPGSYGYTF
TRBV5-5	TRBJ2-2	.	.	TGTGCCAGCAGCTTGGGGCGGTTAGACACCGGGGAGCTGTTTTTT	CASSLGRLDTGELFF
TRBV3-1/TRBV3-2	TRBJ1-1	.	.	TGTGCCAGCAGGGCAGGGGTTGCGGCTGAAGCTTTCTTT	CASRAGVAAEAFF
TRBV5-1	TRBJ2-6	.	.	TGCGCCAGCAGCTTGCTCAGGGCTGGGGCCAACGTCCTGACTTTC	CASSLLRAGANVLTF
TRBV24-1	TRBJ2-3	TRBD1	.	TGTGCCACCAGTGATCTGGCCGGACAGGGGTCAGATACGCAGTATTTT	CATSDLAGQGSDTQYF
TRBV5-1	TRBJ2-5	.	.	TGCGCCAGCAGCTATGAACCGACAGGACAGTACCAAGAGACCCAGTACTTC	CASSYEPTGQYQETQYF
TRBV3-1/TRBV3-2	TRBJ2-7	.	.	TGTGCCAGCAGTCCAAGGACTGTCCCCTACTACGAGCAGTACTTC	CASSPRTVPYYEQYF
TRBV6-5	TRBJ2-1	TRBD2	.	TGTGCCAGCAGCAACTTCGGGACGGGGGGCAATGAGCAGTTCTTC	CASSNFGTGGNEQFF
TRBV12-3/TRBV12-4	TRBJ1-1	.	.	TGTGCCGGAGGGGGGGATAGGACTGAAGCTTTCTTT	CAGGGDRTEAFF
TRBV3-1/TRBV3-2	TRBJ2-1	.	.	TGTGCCAGCAGCCAAGGGGTCCGGGGTTCAAACAATGAGCAGTTCTTC	CASSQGVRGSNNEQFF
TRBV5-6	TRBJ2-2	TRBD1	.	TGTGCCAGCAGCCGGGACAGGGGGCTCACCGGGGAGCTGTTTTTT	CASSRDRGLTGELFF
TRBV19	TRBJ2-1	TRBD2	.	TGTGCCAGTAGTTTGATTAGCGGGAGGGCATCCTACAATGAGCAGTTCTTC	CASSLISGRASYNEQFF
TRBV6-2/TRBV6-3	TRBJ1-6	.	.	TGTGCCAGCAGTTACTCGGAGAATTCACCCCTCCACTTT	CASSYSENSPLHF
TRBV4-1	TRBJ2-3	TRBD2	.	TGCGCCAGTAGGCCCGGGACTAGCGACACAGATACGCAGTATTTT	CASRPGTSDTDTQYF
TRBV18	TRBJ2-3	.	.	TGTGCCAGCTCACCACCGGGCAGGAACACAGATACGCAGTATTTT	CASSPPGRNTDTQYF
TRBV6-5	TRBJ1-1	TRBD1	.	TGTGCCAGCAGTAACTTACAGGGGGCGGGTACTGAAGCTTTCTTT	CASSNLQGAGTEAFF
TRBV6-4	TRBJ1-1	TRBD1	.	TGTGCCAGCAGTGACTTAACAGGGGGCAGAACTGAAGCTTTCTTT	CASSDLTGGRTEAFF
TRBV10-3	TRBJ1-1	TRBD1	few	TGTGCCATCAGTGGAGGGACAGGGGACACTGAAGCTTTCTTT	CAISGGTGDTEAFF
TRBV9	TRBJ2-1	.	once	TGTGCCAGCAGCCCCAGGACTTGGGAGAATGAGCAGTTCTTC	CASSPRTWENEQFF
TRBV28	TRBJ2-5	TRBD1	.	TGTGCCAGCAGTGCTTACAGGGGATATTGGTTGGAGACCCAGTACTTC	CASSAYRGYWLETQYF
TRBV18	TRBJ1-1	.	.	TGTGCCAGCTCACCTTCTCTACAGGGTTTCACTGAAGCTTTCTTT	CASSPSLQGFTEAFF
TRBV18	TRBJ2-5	.	.	TGTGCCAGCTCACCAATAATCGGGGAAGAGACCCAGTACTTC	CASSPIIGEETQYF
TRBV24-1	TRBJ2-3	TRBD2	few	TGTGCCACCAGTGATCGCGGGGACTACGGGGTAAATAGGGATACGCAGTATTTT	CATSDRGDYGVNRDTQYF
TRBV5-6	TRBJ2-5	.	.	TGTGCCAGCAGCGAGACGCGGGAGACCCAGTACTTC	CASSETRETQYF
TRBV10-3	TRBJ2-7	.	.	TGTGCCATCAGTGAGTCGAATAGCGGAGCATTCTACGAGCAGTACTTC	CAISESNSGAFYEQYF
TRBV12-3/TRBV12-4	TRBJ1-2	.	.	TGTGCCAGCAGTGCCCCAAACACCTATGGCTACACCTTC	CASSAPNTYGYTF
TRBV28	TRBJ1-6	TRBD1	.	TGTGCCAGCAGTTCCGGACAGGGAATAGGGTCCTATAATTCACCCCTCCACTTT	CASSSGQGIGSYNSPLHF
TRBV28	TRBJ2-2	.	.	TGTGCCAGCAGTTTAAGGGGTACCGGGGAGCTGTTTTTT	CASSLRGTGELFF
TRBV6-6	TRBJ2-7	.	.	TGTGCCAGCAGCCCAGGGTCGCGGGGTGAGCAGTACTTC	CASSPGSRGEQYF
TRBV7-9	TRBJ1-4	.	.	TGTGCCAGCAGCCCACAGGATGAAAAACTGTTTTTT	CASSPQDEKLFF
TRBV10-3	TRBJ2-3	TRBD2	.	TGTGCCATCAGGGCTCGCGCGACTAGCCCTCAAGGGTCAGCTACGCAGTATTTT	CAIRARATSPQGSATQYF
TRBV30	TRBJ1-1	.	.	TGTGCCTGGAAGAGGGCTGTGAACACTGAAGCTTTCTTT	CAWKRAVNTEAFF
TRBV5-4	TRBJ2-7	.	.	TGTGCCAGCAGCATGGTGGGGGGTTCTAACGAGCAGTACTTC	CASSMVGGSNEQYF
TRBV11-3	TRBJ2-1	TRBD2	.	TGTGCCAGCAGCTTAGCGGGGGGGTACAATGAGCAGTTCTTC	CASSLAGGYNEQFF
TRBV6-4	TRBJ1-6	TRBD1	once	TGTGCCAGCAGAGTGACAGGGGGTAATTCACCCCTCCACTTT	CASRVTGGNSPLHF
TRBV11-2	TRBJ2-3	.	.	TGTGCCAGCAGCCCTGCCGGGACATTAAAAGATACGCAGTATTTT	CASSPAGTLKDTQYF